The rows below give T cell receptor beta chains drawn from one sample of a study of blood T cell repertoires in COVID-19. The method was immunoSEQ multiplex PCR; TCRdb's version includes in-frame clones alone and lacks a portion of them. This table has around 100,000 clones, approximately 80% appearing once. The sequencing sample was made of peripheral blood. The receptors stem from a man between 65 and 79 years old with active or convalescent COVID-19. CDR3s include the opening cysteine and the closing phenylalanine or tryptophan. A D gene is named only where the DNA matches it firmly. Clone size, where shown, is once, few, many, or a class for clones that have expanded.

>TRBV25-1|TRBD1|.|TRBJ2-3
TGTGCCAGCAGTGACGGACAGGGAAGGGCAGATACGCAGTATTTT
CASSDGQGRADTQYF
>TRBV5-8|TRBD2|.|TRBJ2-1
TGTGCCAGCAGCTTGGCCAAGGAGCGGGAGAAATATGAGCAGTTCTTC
CASSLAKEREKYEQFF
>TRBV20-1|.|.|TRBJ1-2
TGCAGTGCTACGGACAGCTATGGCTACACCTTC
CSATDSYGYTF
>TRBV4-1|.|.|TRBJ1-4
TGCGCCAGCAGCCAAGGAAGGGGAACGACTACTAATGAAAAACTGTTTTTT
CASSQGRGTTTNEKLFF
>TRBV7-9|TRBD1|many|TRBJ2-7
TGTGCCAGCAGCTGGGACAGGTTTTCCTACGAGCAGTACTTC
CASSWDRFSYEQYF
>TRBV2|TRBD1|once|TRBJ2-1
TGTGCCAGCAGTGACGGGGGACAGGGGTACGGAAGGCAGTTCTTC
CASSDGGQGYGRQFF
>TRBV5-4|.|.|TRBJ2-5
TGTGCCAGCAGCCCTTGGACAGAGGAAACCCAGTACTTC
CASSPWTEETQYF
>TRBV25-1|.|.|TRBJ1-2
TGTGCCAGCAGTGACCGGGAAAGATACTGGAATGGCTACACCTTC
CASSDRERYWNGYTF
>TRBV5-1|.|.|TRBJ2-3
TGCGCCAGCAGCTTGATAGCGGAGGGGGGGGATACGCAGTATTTT
CASSLIAEGGDTQYF
>TRBV3-1/TRBV3-2|.|.|TRBJ1-1
TGTGCCAGCAGCCAAAAAGGGGGGAACACTGAAGCTTTCTTT
CASSQKGGNTEAFF
>TRBV27|TRBD1|.|TRBJ1-2
TGTGCCAGCAGTCGAACCGGGACAGCCTATGGCTACACCTTC
CASSRTGTAYGYTF
>TRBV5-1|.|.|TRBJ1-4
TGCGCCAGCAGCGATCAGGCCGCTAATGAAAAACTGTTTTTT
CASSDQAANEKLFF
>TRBV6-4|TRBD1|few|TRBJ2-1
TGTGCCAGCAGTAGACGACAGGGCGATGAGCAGTTCTTC
CASSRRQGDEQFF
>TRBV6-5|TRBD2|.|TRBJ2-1
TGTGCCAGCAGCGGACTAGCGATGCAGTTCTTC
CASSGLAMQFF
>TRBV7-2|TRBD2|.|TRBJ2-1
TGTGCCAGCAGCTTACTGGGACTAGCGTACAATGAGCAGTTCTTC
CASSLLGLAYNEQFF
>TRBV6-6|TRBD2|.|TRBJ2-1
TGTGCCAGCAGGTTGACTAGCGGGGGGGCTAATGAGCAGTTCTTC
CASRLTSGGANEQFF
>TRBV15|.|.|TRBJ1-2
TGTGCCACCAGCAGAGTACAGGGCAACTATGGCTACACCTTC
CATSRVQGNYGYTF